The subject of this entry is one T cell receptor (beta chain). Its specificity is not known. Sequenced material consisted of expressed TCRB transcripts (all of the isolated RNA was reverse transcribed). The repertoire was sequenced with immunoSEQ multiplex PCR; TCRdb's copy has only in-frame clones and lacks some. The repertoire consists of 200,000 to 300,000 clones, with under 13% occurring once and the leading ten covering 0.017%. Each of the sorted populations had a purity greater than 95%. The sample originates from a study of beta chain features in type 1 diabetes. General study findings and limits: Moderate yet significant TCRB CDR3 shortening was seen in Type 1 diabetes patients in all four CD4+ subsets.

The CDR3 has 13 residues. V lost 6 bases and J 4 bases, leaving 10 bases between the germline ends. CDR1 and CDR2 (germline): KGHSH, LQKENI. The chain has TRBV18 and TRBJ2-1; D is undetermined. The sample comprised naive CD4+ T cells from blood. This sequence was found in a man under 40 with type 1 diabetes. The chain's CDR3 is CASSKALYNEQFF. The CDR3 nucleotides read TGTGCCAGCTCGAAAGCGTTGTACAATGAGCAGTTCTTC.